The rows below give T cell receptor beta chains drawn from one sample of a study of T cell responses to AZD1222 COVID-19 vaccine. The table came from immunoSEQ multiplex PCR; TCRdb's copy has only in-frame clones and leaves some out. The sample holds around 160,000 clones, 92% seen once. Sequenced here: peripheral blood, sampled 28 days after the second AZD1222 dose. These receptors all stem from an adult who received the AZD1222 COVID-19 vaccine. Each CDR3 is given without its conserved first and last residue. A D gene is named only where the DNA matches it firmly.

v_gene: TRBV6-5; d_gene: TRBD2; CDR3aa: ASSPGTRGETQY
v_gene: TRBV5-6; d_gene: .; CDR3aa: ASSEHNEQF
v_gene: TRBV19; d_gene: .; CDR3aa: ASKSISLDTEAF
v_gene: TRBV7-3; d_gene: .; CDR3aa: ASSLGTGYEQY
v_gene: TRBV28; d_gene: .; CDR3aa: ASSLSSGDQPQH
v_gene: TRBV14; d_gene: .; CDR3aa: ASSPFTFGGELF
v_gene: TRBV4-1; d_gene: .; CDR3aa: ASSQVGDSPLH
v_gene: TRBV9; d_gene: .; CDR3aa: ASSADTSPSNEKLF
v_gene: TRBV5-1; d_gene: .; CDR3aa: ASSPARDTEAF
v_gene: TRBV10-2; d_gene: TRBD1; CDR3aa: ASPCRGLTGANVLT
v_gene: TRBV5-1; d_gene: .; CDR3aa: ASSLGTEIYGYT
v_gene: TRBV6-1; d_gene: .; CDR3aa: ASSEPGSGAGELF
v_gene: TRBV27; d_gene: TRBD1; CDR3aa: ASSFLRPTGGFGYGYT
v_gene: TRBV9; d_gene: .; CDR3aa: ASSVAPGNTIY
v_gene: TRBV6-6; d_gene: .; CDR3aa: ASSYSGQGQPQH
v_gene: TRBV12-5; d_gene: TRBD1; CDR3aa: ASGLQDRGQAF
v_gene: TRBV11-2; d_gene: TRBD2; CDR3aa: ASSVTSDLTQY
v_gene: TRBV19; d_gene: .; CDR3aa: ASSIRRGAGNTIY
v_gene: TRBV27; d_gene: TRBD1; CDR3aa: ASSGIGTVGGYT
v_gene: TRBV19; d_gene: TRBD1; CDR3aa: ASKDRGGQPQH
v_gene: TRBV6-1; d_gene: .; CDR3aa: ASSYVTRAGLY
v_gene: TRBV9; d_gene: .; CDR3aa: ASSVGSQEYQETQY
v_gene: TRBV6-6; d_gene: .; CDR3aa: ASSYVAGSNYGYT
v_gene: TRBV11-2; d_gene: .; CDR3aa: ASSRDSNEQY
v_gene: TRBV18; d_gene: TRBD1; CDR3aa: ASSPPSEGAYGYT
v_gene: TRBV5-5; d_gene: TRBD2; CDR3aa: ASSAQTIAGTQY
v_gene: TRBV7-9; d_gene: .; CDR3aa: ASSTNDRNHT
v_gene: TRBV7-9; d_gene: .; CDR3aa: ASSRRGTNEKLF
v_gene: TRBV5-4; d_gene: .; CDR3aa: ASSSAGALVSRDTQY
v_gene: TRBV19; d_gene: .; CDR3aa: ASKGGLYPDTQY
v_gene: TRBV7-9; d_gene: .; CDR3aa: ASSLAGVVGTNYGYT
v_gene: TRBV9; d_gene: .; CDR3aa: ASSPPYRDGYT
v_gene: TRBV30; d_gene: .; CDR3aa: AWGEGAAQY
v_gene: TRBV12-3/TRBV12-4; d_gene: .; CDR3aa: ASSETGGYGYT
v_gene: TRBV9; d_gene: .; CDR3aa: ASSVLPGESYEQY
v_gene: TRBV4-1; d_gene: TRBD2; CDR3aa: ASSVTSGNTGELF
v_gene: TRBV25-1; d_gene: .; CDR3aa: ASSESSRGWSSYEQY
v_gene: TRBV6-5; d_gene: TRBD1; CDR3aa: ASSSLGTEDSPLH
v_gene: TRBV6-6; d_gene: TRBD2; CDR3aa: ASRVRGGSYNEQF
v_gene: TRBV7-9; d_gene: TRBD2; CDR3aa: ASSSSGGAGEQF
v_gene: TRBV2; d_gene: .; CDR3aa: ASSEGVVSGANVLT
v_gene: TRBV5-6; d_gene: .; CDR3aa: ASSLENPEGYT
v_gene: TRBV16; d_gene: .; CDR3aa: ASSQFAVQAGHEQY
v_gene: TRBV6-2/TRBV6-3; d_gene: .; CDR3aa: ASSRGQFQPQH
v_gene: TRBV5-3; d_gene: .; CDR3aa: ARSSLQRFFYGYT
v_gene: TRBV9; d_gene: .; CDR3aa: ASSVDYYNEQF
v_gene: TRBV4-1; d_gene: .; CDR3aa: ASSPLEGTGELF
v_gene: TRBV9; d_gene: .; CDR3aa: ASSDGTASGGELF
v_gene: TRBV6-2/TRBV6-3; d_gene: .; CDR3aa: ASSYEGVGTEAF
v_gene: TRBV6-6; d_gene: TRBD2; CDR3aa: ASSPQLAGGTSTDTQY
v_gene: TRBV6-2/TRBV6-3; d_gene: TRBD2; CDR3aa: ASSSLGTTYDEQF